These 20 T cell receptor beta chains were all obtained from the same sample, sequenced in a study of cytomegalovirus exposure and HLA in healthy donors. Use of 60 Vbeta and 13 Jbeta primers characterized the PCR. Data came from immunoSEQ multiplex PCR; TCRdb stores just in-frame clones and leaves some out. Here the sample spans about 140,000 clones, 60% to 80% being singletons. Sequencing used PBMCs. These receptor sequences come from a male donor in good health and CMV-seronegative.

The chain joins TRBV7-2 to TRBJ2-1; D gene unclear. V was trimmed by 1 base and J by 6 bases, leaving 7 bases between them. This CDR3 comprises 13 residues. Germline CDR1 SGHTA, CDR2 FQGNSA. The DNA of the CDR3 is TGTGCCAGCAGCTTAGACGCAGGCAATGAGCAGTTCTTC. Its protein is CASSLDAGNEQFF.

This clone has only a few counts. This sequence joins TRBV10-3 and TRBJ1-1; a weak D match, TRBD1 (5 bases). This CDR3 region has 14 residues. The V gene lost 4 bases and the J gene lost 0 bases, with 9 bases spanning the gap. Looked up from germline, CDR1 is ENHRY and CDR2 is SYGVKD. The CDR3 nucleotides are TGTGCCATCAGTGTGGGGGGTATGAACACTGAAGCTTTCTTT. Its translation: CAISVGGMNTEAFF.

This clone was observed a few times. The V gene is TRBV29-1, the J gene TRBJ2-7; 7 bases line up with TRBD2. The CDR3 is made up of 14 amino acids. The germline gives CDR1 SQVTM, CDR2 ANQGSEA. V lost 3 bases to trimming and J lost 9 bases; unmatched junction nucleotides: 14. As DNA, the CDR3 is TGCAGCGTTGATCTCGGCAGCCGAGCGGGGCCGCAGTACTTC. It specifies CSVDLGSRAGPQYF.

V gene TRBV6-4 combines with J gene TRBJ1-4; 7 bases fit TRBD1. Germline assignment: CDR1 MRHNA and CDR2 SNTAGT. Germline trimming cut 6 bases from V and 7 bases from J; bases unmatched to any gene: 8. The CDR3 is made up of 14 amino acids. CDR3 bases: TGTGCCAGCAGGATTTCACAGGGGAGTGAAAAACTGTTTTTT. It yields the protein CASRISQGSEKLFF.

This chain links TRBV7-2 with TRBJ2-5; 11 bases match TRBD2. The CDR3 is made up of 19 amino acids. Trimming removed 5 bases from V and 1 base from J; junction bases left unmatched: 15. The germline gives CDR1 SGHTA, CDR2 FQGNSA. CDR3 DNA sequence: TGTGCCAGCAGCATGCCCCCTCGGCTAGCGGGGGGAGTCCAAGAGACCCAGTACTTC. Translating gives CASSMPPRLAGGVQETQYF.

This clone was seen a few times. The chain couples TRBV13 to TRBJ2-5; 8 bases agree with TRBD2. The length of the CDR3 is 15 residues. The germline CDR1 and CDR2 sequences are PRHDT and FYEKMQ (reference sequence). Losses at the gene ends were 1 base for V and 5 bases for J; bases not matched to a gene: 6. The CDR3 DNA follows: TGTGCCAGCAGCTTAGCCGGGGGGGCCATCGAGACCCAGTACTTC. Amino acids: CASSLAGGAIETQYF.

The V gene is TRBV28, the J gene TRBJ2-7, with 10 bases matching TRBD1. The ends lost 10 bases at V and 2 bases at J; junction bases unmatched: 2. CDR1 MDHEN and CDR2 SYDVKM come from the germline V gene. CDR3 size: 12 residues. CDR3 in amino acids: CAIGQGAYEQYF. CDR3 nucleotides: TGTGCCATTGGACAGGGGGCCTACGAGCAGTACTTC.

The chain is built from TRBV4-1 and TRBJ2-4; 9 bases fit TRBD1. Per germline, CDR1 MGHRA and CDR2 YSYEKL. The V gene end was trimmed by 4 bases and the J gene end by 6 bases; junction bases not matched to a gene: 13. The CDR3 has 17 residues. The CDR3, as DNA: TGCGCCAGCAGCCTAGGGCCCGGGACAGGGAGGGGAAACATTCAGTACTTC. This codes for CASSLGPGTGRGNIQYF.

CDR3 amino acids: CAISESTGYYEQYF. CDR3 sequence (DNA): TGTGCCATCAGTGAGTCGACAGGGTACTACGAGCAGTACTTC. The chain combines TRBV10-3 with TRBJ2-7, with 7 bases lining up with TRBD1. CDR1 ENHRY and CDR2 SYGVKD come from the germline V gene. Germline trimming cut 0 bases from V and 3 bases from J; bases unmatched to any gene: 2. This CDR3 is built from 14 residues.

CDR3 loop: CASSAYTDTQYF. The CDR3 nucleotides read TGTGCCAGCAGCGCGTACACAGATACGCAGTATTTT. V is TRBV9 and J is TRBJ2-3, with D unclear. CDR1 is SGDLS, CDR2 YYNGEE, per germline. The V gene lost 3 bases and the J gene lost 2 bases, with 4 bases spanning the gap. The length of the CDR3 is 12 residues.

The CDR3 DNA sequence: TGTGCCAGCAGTGAGGACAGCCTTAATGAAAAACTGTTTTTT. This encodes CASSEDSLNEKLFF. V usage is TRBV7-9 and J usage is TRBJ1-4, with D perhaps TRBD1 (6 bases). Trimming took off 6 bases at V and 4 bases at J, with 12 bases between the two ends. Germline lookup yields CDR1 SEHNR and CDR2 FQNEAQ (reference sequence). The CDR3 length is 14 residues.

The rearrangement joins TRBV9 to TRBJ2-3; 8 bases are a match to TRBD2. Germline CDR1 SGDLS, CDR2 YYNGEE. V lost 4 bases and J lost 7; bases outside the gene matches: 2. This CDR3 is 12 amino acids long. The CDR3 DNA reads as TGTGCCAGCAGCTCGGGGGGGAATACGCAGTATTTT. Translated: CASSSGGNTQYF.

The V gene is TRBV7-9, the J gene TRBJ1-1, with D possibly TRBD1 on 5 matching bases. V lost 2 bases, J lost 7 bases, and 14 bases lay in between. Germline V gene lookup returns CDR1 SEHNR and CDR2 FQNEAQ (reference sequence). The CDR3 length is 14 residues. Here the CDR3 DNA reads TGTGCCAGCAGCTTACCTCCACAGGTGCTTGAAGCTTTCTTT. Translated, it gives CASSLPPQVLEAFF.

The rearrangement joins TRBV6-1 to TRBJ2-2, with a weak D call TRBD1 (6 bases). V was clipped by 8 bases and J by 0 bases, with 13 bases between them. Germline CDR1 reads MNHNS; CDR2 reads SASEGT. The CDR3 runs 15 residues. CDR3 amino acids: CASQRGQPNTGELFF. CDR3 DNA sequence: TGTGCCAGCCAGCGCGGACAGCCGAACACCGGGGAGCTGTTTTTT.

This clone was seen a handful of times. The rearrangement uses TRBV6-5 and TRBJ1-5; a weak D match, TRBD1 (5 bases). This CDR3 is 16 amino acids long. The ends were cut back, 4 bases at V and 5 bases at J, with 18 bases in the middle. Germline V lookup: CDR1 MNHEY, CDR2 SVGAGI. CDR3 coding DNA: TGTGCCAGCAGTTTTACTATCGACAGACATTATCAGCCCCAGCATTTT. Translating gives CASSFTIDRHYQPQHF.

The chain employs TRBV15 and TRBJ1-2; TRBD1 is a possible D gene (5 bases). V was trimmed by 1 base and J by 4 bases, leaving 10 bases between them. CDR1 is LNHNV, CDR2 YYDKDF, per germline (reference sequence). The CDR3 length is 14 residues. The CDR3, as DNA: TGTGCCACCAGCAGAGGTCAGGGAACCTATGGCTACACCTTC. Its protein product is CATSRGQGTYGYTF.

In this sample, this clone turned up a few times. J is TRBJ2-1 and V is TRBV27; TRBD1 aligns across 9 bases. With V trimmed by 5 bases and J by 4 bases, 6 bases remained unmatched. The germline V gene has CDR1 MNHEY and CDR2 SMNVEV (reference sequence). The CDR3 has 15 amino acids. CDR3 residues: CASSPGQGRYNEQFF. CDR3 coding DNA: TGTGCCAGCAGTCCCGGACAGGGGAGATACAATGAGCAGTTCTTC.

The CDR3 loop is CASSYGDRLYNEQFF. CDR3 sequence (DNA): TGTGCCAGCAGTTACGGGGACAGACTCTACAATGAGCAGTTCTTC. This rearrangement joins TRBV6-6 to TRBJ2-1; 7 bases align to TRBD1. CDR3 size: 15 residues. The V gene end was trimmed by 2 bases and the J gene end by 3 bases; junction bases not matched to a gene: 4. The germline V gene has CDR1 MNHNY and CDR2 SVGAGI (reference sequence).

CDR3: CASSYVGQTNTEAFF. CDR3 in DNA: TGTGCCAGCAGTTACGTTGGGCAGACGAACACTGAAGCTTTCTTT. The V gene is TRBV6-5, the J gene TRBJ1-1; no definite D call. V lost 2 bases and J 1 base, leaving 11 bases between the germline ends. This CDR3 spans 15 amino acids. In germline, CDR1 is MNHEY, CDR2 SVGAGI.

The CDR3 protein is CATQPGLAGRPGELFF. The CDR3 coding sequence is TGTGCCACCCAACCAGGACTAGCGGGAAGACCCGGGGAGCTGTTTTTT. The chain combines TRBV6-6 with TRBJ2-2; TRBD2 matches at 12 bases. V shed 10 bases, J shed 6 bases, and the junction held 12 bases outside the gene matches. CDR1 is MNHNY and CDR2 is SVGAGI in the germline V gene (reference sequence). The CDR3 runs 16 residues.